This T cell receptor beta chain derives from a study of CD8+CD57+ T cells in acquired aplastic anemia. Overall study: DNA from sorted CD4+ and CD8+ cells averaged approximately 3.2 ug.

Study results and limitations: The study found no significant CD8+ Simpson's diversity difference between patients and controls. Patients and controls shared just under 30 CD8+ CDR3 sequences.

Profiling that covered TCR beta VDJ and CDR3 relied on genomic DNA as its template. TCRdb independently ran MiXCR on the reads; one entry per CDR3 protein. Of roughly 80,000 distinct CDR3 sequences in the sample, about 70% are singletons; the top ten hold about four fifths. Sequenced patients had shown CD8+CD57+ cell expansion by flow cytometry. Blood sampling was performed on the patients, and none of them had received therapy by then. As for this clonotype: The antigen is undetermined.

V lost 3 bases and J lost 0, with 17 bases in between. This CDR3 comprises 17 residues. The germline gives CDR1 ENHRY, CDR2 SYGVKD. This sequence was found in a human donor with aplastic anemia. The sequenced sample consisted of sorted CD4+, CD8+, or CD8+CD57+ T cells (not recorded which) from PBMCs. V is TRBV10-3 and J is TRBJ1-2; perhaps TRBD1 as D (5 bases). The CDR3 here is CAISESGRQRANYGYTF. The DNA for the CDR3 is TGTGCCATCAGTGAATCAGGTAGACAGAGAGCTAACTATGGCTACACCTTC.